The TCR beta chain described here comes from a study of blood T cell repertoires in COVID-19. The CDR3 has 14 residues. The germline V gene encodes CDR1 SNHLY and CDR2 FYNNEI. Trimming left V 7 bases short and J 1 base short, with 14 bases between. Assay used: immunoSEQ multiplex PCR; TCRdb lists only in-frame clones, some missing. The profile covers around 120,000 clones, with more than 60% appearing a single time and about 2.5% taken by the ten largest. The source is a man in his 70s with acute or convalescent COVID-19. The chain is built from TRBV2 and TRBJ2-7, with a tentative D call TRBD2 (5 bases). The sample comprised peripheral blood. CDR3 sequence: CASILEVGSYEQYF. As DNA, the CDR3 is TGTGCCAGCATACTAGAGGTAGGGTCCTACGAGCAGTACTTC.